These T cell receptor beta chains were read from a single sample in a study of T-cell reconstitution after alpha-beta-depleted transplantation in children. TCRdb re-called the PCR reads with MiXCR, one entry per CDR3 protein. The table includes approximately 520,000 distinct CDR3 sequences, around a third detected once. Sequencing used PBMCs from the stem cell graft donor, obtained from the stem cell graft. The receptors were gathered from a human donor who donated a stem cell graft to a child with aplastic anemia. Both conserved end residues are part of each CDR3. D genes are given only for firm matches. Clone size appears in some rows only: once, few, many, or a class for an expanded clone.

CDR3: CASSQEHEQYF
DNA: TGTGCCAGCAGCCAAGAACACGAGCAGTACTTC
D: NA
J: TRBJ2-7
size: NA
V: TRBV7-2

CDR3: CSARDGAAAYEQYF
DNA: TGCAGTGCTAGAGATGGGGCCGCCGCCTACGAGCAGTACTTC
D: NA
J: TRBJ2-7
size: NA
V: TRBV20-1

CDR3: CASSQRSLASGSLVEQFF
DNA: TGTGCCAGCAGCCAAAGGTCGTTGGCTAGCGGGAGTCTTGTTGAGCAGTTCTTC
D: TRBD2
J: TRBJ2-1
size: NA
V: TRBV14

CDR3: CSAPGTGVSQPQHF
DNA: TGCAGTGCTCCCGGGACAGGGGTGAGTCAGCCCCAGCATTTT
D: TRBD1
J: TRBJ1-5
size: NA
V: TRBV20-1

CDR3: CASSLSGSRSGSHNEQFF
DNA: TGTGCCAGCAGCTTGAGCGGGAGCAGGTCAGGTTCTCACAATGAGCAGTTCTTC
D: TRBD2
J: TRBJ2-1
size: NA
V: TRBV7-2

CDR3: CAWSVRGWGQASYEQYF
DNA: TGTGCCTGGAGTGTACGGGGGTGGGGACAGGCGTCCTACGAGCAGTACTTC
D: TRBD1
J: TRBJ2-7
size: NA
V: TRBV30

CDR3: CASSAPQGTGLGPDTQYF
DNA: TGTGCCAGCAGCGCACCTCAAGGGACAGGCCTCGGGCCAGATACGCAGTATTTT
D: TRBD1
J: TRBJ2-3
size: few
V: TRBV11-1

CDR3: CASSHSSGMYEQYF
DNA: TGTGCCAGCAGCCATTCTAGCGGGATGTACGAGCAGTACTTC
D: TRBD2
J: TRBJ2-7
size: few
V: TRBV5-5

CDR3: CASSLSVGGTDTQYF
DNA: TGTGCCAGCAGCTTATCGGTGGGGGGCACAGATACGCAGTATTTT
D: NA
J: TRBJ2-3
size: NA
V: TRBV14

CDR3: CASRISGSRNEQFF
DNA: TGTGCCAGCAGGATTAGCGGGAGCAGAAATGAGCAGTTCTTC
D: TRBD2
J: TRBJ2-1
size: NA
V: TRBV6-5

CDR3: CASSSPPPSGSTAGELFF
DNA: TGTGCCAGCAGTTCCCCCCCCCCTAGCGGGAGTACGGCCGGGGAGCTGTTTTTT
D: TRBD2
J: TRBJ2-2
size: few
V: TRBV28

CDR3: CSVAVTGAGTDTQYF
DNA: TGCAGCGTTGCCGTAACAGGGGCCGGGACAGATACGCAGTATTTT
D: TRBD1
J: TRBJ2-3
size: NA
V: TRBV29-1

CDR3: CASSQDLEREFLDNEQFF
DNA: TGCGCCAGCAGCCAAGATTTGGAGCGGGAGTTTCTTGACAATGAGCAGTTCTTC
D: TRBD2
J: TRBJ2-1
size: NA
V: TRBV4-3

CDR3: CASSQVVETQYF
DNA: TGTGCCAGCAGCCAGGTGGTGGAGACCCAGTACTTC
D: NA
J: TRBJ2-5
size: NA
V: TRBV3-1

CDR3: CASSLSSRGTYEQYF
DNA: TGTGCCAGCAGTTTATCTTCGCGGGGCACCTACGAGCAGTACTTC
D: NA
J: TRBJ2-7
size: few
V: TRBV28

CDR3: CSARAGGTLNTEAFF
DNA: TGCAGTGCTAGGGCAGGGGGCACGCTGAACACTGAAGCTTTCTTT
D: TRBD1
J: TRBJ1-1
size: NA
V: TRBV20-1

CDR3: CASSLRSNTYEQYF
DNA: TGTGCCAGCAGCCTTCGAAGTAATACCTACGAGCAGTACTTC
D: NA
J: TRBJ2-7
size: NA
V: TRBV7-9

CDR3: CASSYRGVRTDFYGYTF
DNA: TGTGCCAGCAGTTACAGGGGGGTGCGGACGGACTTCTATGGCTACACCTTC
D: NA
J: TRBJ1-2
size: NA
V: TRBV6-2/TRBV6-3

CDR3: CASSYPRLAGYNEQFF
DNA: TGTGCCAGCAGTTACCCGCGACTAGCGGGATACAATGAGCAGTTCTTC
D: TRBD2
J: TRBJ2-1
size: NA
V: TRBV6-2/TRBV6-3